The 7 T cell receptor beta chains below all came from one sample that was sequenced in a study of cytomegalovirus exposure and HLA in healthy donors. PCR primers comprised 60 Vbeta and 13 Jbeta primers. The table came from immunoSEQ multiplex PCR; TCRdb's copy has only in-frame clones and leaves some out. This sample carries 140,000 to 150,000 clones, roughly 85% of them seen once, and the ten largest clones take approximately 3%. Sample: PBMCs. The origin of the receptors is a male donor in good health and CMV-seronegative.

The chain links TRBV28 to TRBJ2-7, with 8 bases identical to TRBD2. The germline V gene has CDR1 MDHEN and CDR2 SYDVKM. V gave up 5 bases and J gave up 4 bases; unmatched junction bases: 4. The CDR3 loop spans 13 amino acids. The chain's CDR3 is CASSLGLAYEQYF. DNA of the CDR3: TGTGCCAGCAGTCTAGGACTAGCATACGAGCAGTACTTC. The full variable domain, with the rest looked up from reference TRBV28 and TRBJ2-7, is DVKVTQSSRYLVKRTGEKVFLECVQDMDHENMFWYRQDPGLGLRLIYFSYDVKMKEKGDIPEGYSVSREKKERFSLILESASTNQTSMYLCASSLGLAYEQYFGPGTRLTVT.

This clone was recorded only once. V and J are TRBV6-6 and TRBJ2-7, with a weak D call TRBD1 (6 bases). The CDR3 contains 13 residues. Trimming took off 2 bases at V and 4 bases at J, with 9 bases between the two ends. Germline assignment: CDR1 MNHNY and CDR2 SVGAGI (reference sequence). CDR3: CASSYEDRYEQYF. For the CDR3, the DNA is TGTGCCAGCAGTTACGAAGACAGGTACGAGCAGTACTTC.

The rearrangement uses TRBV14 and TRBJ2-3; D is perhaps TRBD1 (5 bases). CDR3 length: 15 amino acids. CDR1 SGHDN and CDR2 FVKESK come from the germline V gene. Trimming shortened V by 0 bases and J by 5 bases, and 12 bases separated the two germline ends. In DNA form, the CDR3 reads TGTGCCAGCAGCCAAGAGACAGCCCTTGGAGATACGCAGTATTTT. Its protein product is CASSQETALGDTQYF.

CDR3 DNA sequence: TGCGCCAGCAGCCAAGGACCAGGGGGTGGCTACACCTTC. Amino acid sequence: CASSQGPGGGYTF. The V call is TRBV4-1, the J call TRBJ1-2; 7 positions agree with TRBD1. CDR3 length: 13 residues. The V and J ends lost 1 base and 7 bases, in that order; junction bases with no gene match: 3. Germline V CDR1 and CDR2: MGHRA, YSYEKL.

The V and J genes are TRBV7-2 and TRBJ1-1, with 9 bases identical to TRBD1. The CDR3 is 15 amino acids. Germline V gives CDR1 SGHTA, CDR2 FQGNSA. The ends lost 4 bases at V and 5 bases at J; junction bases unmatched: 8. CDR3 sequence: CASSSHGTGRTEAFF. The CDR3 region has the DNA TGTGCCAGCAGCTCTCACGGGACAGGGAGAACTGAAGCTTTCTTT.

DNA for the CDR3: TGTGCCAGCACCCCGCGGGACCTGGGGACAGGGTTCGGCTACACCTTC. Translated: CASTPRDLGTGFGYTF. The chain has TRBV28 and TRBJ1-2; 9 bases are shared with TRBD1. The CDR3 is made up of 16 amino acids. Germline CDR1 is MDHEN and CDR2 is SYDVKM. Trimming at V came to 7 bases and at J to 8 bases, leaving 17 bases not matched to a gene.

Here the CDR3 reads CASSLTSGRTGELFF. The CDR3 region has the DNA TGTGCCAGCAGCTTAACTAGCGGGAGAACCGGGGAGCTGTTTTTT. This chain connects TRBV7-6 to TRBJ2-2, with 11 nucleotides matching TRBD2. CDR1 is SGHVS, CDR2 FNYEAQ, per germline. The trim removed 2 bases at V and 5 bases at J, leaving 1 base unmatched. There are 15 residues in the CDR3.